This entry features one T cell receptor (beta chain) sequence. Its antigen is still unknown. A read error may produce the germline difference seen at one junction end. TCRdb recomputed calls from the reads with MiXCR, one row per CDR3 protein. The sample includes about 890,000 distinct CDR3 sequences, roughly 30% of them seen just once. These data originate in a study of T cell repertoires in cytomegalovirus infection. Whole-study findings and limits: In two of eight donors, the top clonotype was HLA-C-restricted CMV-specific.

CDR3 length: 13 residues. The V gene is TRBV5-3, the J gene TRBJ1-3; D perhaps matches TRBD1 (6 bases). TRBV5-3 is noted as an ORF with a role that remains uncertain. The clonotype was recovered from a human donor in good health (CMV status not recorded). Some clones in this sample may be carry-over from other donors' samples. The specimen was cultured CD8+ T cells from PBMCs, collected from culture after CMV antigen stimulation. The CDR3 reads CASSYREWNTIYF. The CDR3 DNA reads as TGTGCCAGCAGCTACAGGGAGTGGAACACCATATATTTT.